Listed below are T cell receptor beta chains from one sample, sequenced in a study of blood T cells in healthy people across ages. MiXCR was run by TCRdb on the 5' RACE reads, yielding one entry per CDR3 protein. The sample holds about 940,000 distinct CDR3 sequences; around 48% are singletons and the top ten take around 15%. The sample comprised blood. These receptor sequences come from a man younger than 45 in good health. Both conserved end residues are part of each CDR3. A D gene is named only where the DNA matches it firmly. Only part of the rows carry a size: once, few, many, or a class if the clone is expanded.

CDR3 length	V gene	D gene	clone size	J gene	CDR3 protein	CDR3 DNA
16	TRBV10-3	TRBD2	few	TRBJ2-7	CAISESSTSGAYEQYF	TGTGCCATCAGTGAGTCGAGCACTAGCGGGGCCTACGAGCAGTACTTC
14	TRBV6-2/TRBV6-3	.	.	TRBJ2-1	CASNSGGAWSEQFF	TGTGCCAGCAATAGTGGGGGGGCCTGGAGTGAGCAGTTCTTC
14	TRBV6-2/TRBV6-3	.	few	TRBJ1-2	CASNRNRANYGYTF	TGTGCCAGCAACCGGAATCGAGCCAACTATGGCTACACCTTC
14	TRBV28	.	.	TRBJ2-5	CASSLGNVGETQYF	TGTGCCAGCAGCCTTGGCAATGTAGGGGAGACCCAGTACTTC
15	TRBV6-5	TRBD2	once	TRBJ2-3	CATRLAGAATDTQYF	TGTGCCACGCGACTAGCGGGGGCCGCAACAGATACGCAGTATTTT
15	TRBV9	.	.	TRBJ2-5	CASSVGLMSQETQYF	TGTGCCAGCAGCGTAGGGTTGATGAGCCAAGAGACCCAGTACTTC
16	TRBV2	.	.	TRBJ1-5	CASSERGREFNQPQHF	TGTGCCAGCAGTGAGCGGGGCAGGGAATTTAATCAGCCCCAGCATTTT
12	TRBV5-1	.	few	TRBJ2-1	CASSFVTAEQFF	TGCGCCAGCAGCTTCGTAACCGCCGAGCAGTTCTTC
13	TRBV7-6	.	.	TRBJ2-1	CASSLVGGGEQFF	TGTGCCAGCAGCTTAGTAGGAGGAGGTGAGCAGTTCTTC
16	TRBV4-1	TRBD1	.	TRBJ2-7	CASSQGQGPKPYEQYF	TGCGCCAGCAGCCAGGGACAGGGACCTAAACCGTACGAGCAGTACTTC
19	TRBV21-1	.	.	TRBJ2-7	CASSKGQGFRLWHSYEQYF	TGTGCCAGCAGCAAAGGGCAGGGGTTCCGATTGTGGCACTCCTACGAGCAGTACTTC
15	TRBV6-2/TRBV6-3	.	few	TRBJ2-3	CASSHRDDQTDTQYF	TGTGCCAGCAGTCACCGGGACGACCAAACAGATACGCAGTATTTT
15	TRBV11-2	.	.	TRBJ2-7	CASSLDPGHLSLQYF	TGTGCCAGCAGCTTAGATCCAGGACACCTATCCCTGCAGTACTTC
14	TRBV5-1	TRBD1	.	TRBJ1-6	CASSNGTDNSPLHF	TGCGCCAGCAGCAATGGGACAGATAATTCACCCCTCCACTTT
14	TRBV7-2	TRBD1	many	TRBJ2-7	CASSSRDRFYEQYF	TGTGCCAGCTCGTCCCGGGACAGGTTCTACGAGCAGTACTTC
15	TRBV6-2/TRBV6-3	TRBD2	many	TRBJ2-3	CASGLGRGGSDTQYF	TGTGCCAGCGGCTTAGGACGGGGGGGCTCAGATACGCAGTATTTT
13	TRBV12-3/TRBV12-4	.	few	TRBJ2-7	CASRYLTGGEQYF	TGTGCCAGCAGGTACTTGACCGGGGGAGAGCAGTACTTC
15	TRBV7-2	.	.	TRBJ2-6	CASSLNPPGANVLTF	TGTGCCAGCAGCTTAAATCCACCTGGGGCCAACGTCCTGACTTTC
14	TRBV5-1	TRBD1	.	TRBJ2-7	CASSVDRGKNEQYF	TGCGCCAGCAGCGTCGACAGGGGTAAAAACGAGCAGTACTTC
14	TRBV7-2	TRBD1	.	TRBJ1-2	CASSYTGGYYGYTF	TGTGCCAGCAGCTATACAGGGGGGTACTATGGCTACACCTTC
18	TRBV20-1	.	.	TRBJ1-4	CSATPMGDAFTTNEKLFF	TGCAGTGCCACCCCGATGGGGGACGCCTTTACAACTAATGAAAAACTGTTTTTT
15	TRBV6-2/TRBV6-3	TRBD1	.	TRBJ2-3	CAGSSGDRLADTQYF	TGTGCCGGCAGCTCCGGGGACAGGTTGGCAGATACGCAGTATTTT
15	TRBV12-3/TRBV12-4	.	few	TRBJ1-6	CASTLMEGLNSPLHF	TGTGCCAGCACCCTCATGGAGGGATTGAATTCACCCCTCCACTTT
13	TRBV2	TRBD1	.	TRBJ2-7	CASMPTGAYEQYF	TGTGCCAGCATGCCAACAGGGGCCTACGAGCAGTACTTC
12	TRBV9	.	few	TRBJ2-1	CASSPSYHEQFF	TGTGCCAGCAGCCCCTCCTATCATGAGCAGTTCTTC
13	TRBV11-3	TRBD1	.	TRBJ1-1	CASSPGTGSEAFF	TGTGCCAGCAGCCCAGGGACAGGGTCTGAAGCTTTCTTT
14	TRBV28	.	few	TRBJ2-3	CASRSTSPTDTQYF	TGTGCCAGCAGATCAACTAGTCCCACAGATACGCAGTATTTT
14	TRBV20-1	TRBD2	few	TRBJ2-5	CSAATSGSGWTQYF	TGCAGTGCTGCAACTAGCGGTAGTGGGTGGACCCAGTACTTC
16	TRBV4-2	.	few	TRBJ1-4	CASSQDLQGSSEKLFF	TGTGCCAGCAGCCAGGACCTCCAGGGGAGTAGTGAAAAACTGTTTTTT
15	TRBV28	.	.	TRBJ1-6	CASSSKEDYNSPLHF	TGTGCCAGCAGTTCGAAAGAAGACTATAATTCACCCCTCCACTTT
17	TRBV4-1	.	few	TRBJ1-5	CASSPQGYPMVAQPQHF	TGCGCCAGCAGCCCACAGGGATACCCTATGGTTGCCCAGCCCCAGCATTTT
15	TRBV10-3	.	.	TRBJ1-6	CAISESGQKDSPLHF	TGTGCCATCAGTGAGTCGGGGCAGAAAGATTCACCCCTCCACTTT
16	TRBV6-4	TRBD1	many	TRBJ2-2	CASSETPGQSTGELFF	TGTGCCAGCAGTGAAACCCCGGGACAGAGCACCGGGGAGCTGTTTTTT
12	TRBV20-1	.	.	TRBJ1-1	CSASAGGTEAFF	TGCAGTGCCAGCGCGGGAGGCACTGAAGCTTTCTTT
17	TRBV20-1	TRBD1	.	TRBJ1-5	CSARDEGRGLGNQPQHF	TGCAGTGCTAGAGATGAGGGCAGGGGGTTGGGCAATCAGCCCCAGCATTTT
13	TRBV27	.	.	TRBJ2-7	CASSYGQNYEQYF	TGTGCCAGCAGTTATGGACAGAATTACGAGCAGTACTTC
15	TRBV4-1	TRBD1	.	TRBJ1-2	CASSPRPDRDYGYTF	TGCGCCAGCAGCCCCAGACCGGACAGGGACTATGGCTACACCTTC
14	TRBV10-3	TRBD2	.	TRBJ2-1	CAISESTSVNEQFF	TGTGCCATCAGTGAGTCGACTAGCGTCAATGAGCAGTTCTTC
12	TRBV5-1	.	many	TRBJ2-7	CASSTGDYEQYF	TGCGCCAGCAGCACGGGGGACTACGAGCAGTACTTC
13	TRBV10-3	.	few	TRBJ2-7	CAIKTKFPNEQYF	TGTGCCATCAAGACTAAGTTCCCGAACGAGCAGTACTTC
16	TRBV6-5	TRBD1	.	TRBJ2-5	CASSSRDRGDQETQYF	TGTGCCAGCAGTTCCCGGGACAGGGGGGACCAAGAGACCCAGTACTTC
14	TRBV6-5	.	.	TRBJ1-2	CASTGRGGNYGYTF	TGTGCCAGCACCGGACGGGGGGGGAACTATGGCTACACCTTC
13	TRBV19	.	few	TRBJ2-3	CASSTAGIDTQYF	TGTGCCAGTAGTACGGCCGGGATAGATACGCAGTATTTT
15	TRBV9	.	.	TRBJ2-7	CASSGSLADPYEQYF	TGTGCCAGCAGCGGATCCTTGGCCGATCCCTACGAGCAGTACTTC
14	TRBV30	.	.	TRBJ1-2	CAWSRAATDYGYTF	TGTGCCTGGAGTAGGGCAGCAACTGACTATGGCTACACCTTC
16	TRBV7-9	.	few	TRBJ2-5	CASSLIPTGVQETQYF	TGTGCCAGCAGCTTAATCCCTACAGGAGTCCAAGAGACCCAGTACTTC
13	TRBV5-5	.	.	TRBJ1-4	CASSREMTASLFF	TGTGCCAGCAGCAGGGAGATGACGGCAAGTCTGTTTTTT
16	TRBV7-2	TRBD2	.	TRBJ2-3	CASSLISGPSSDTQYF	TGTGCCAGCAGCTTAATTAGCGGGCCTAGTTCAGATACGCAGTATTTT
14	TRBV9	.	.	TRBJ2-7	CASSARGQADEQYF	TGTGCCAGCAGCGCGAGGGGACAAGCCGACGAGCAGTACTTC
15	TRBV9	.	few	TRBJ1-5	CASSVDGSLNQPQHF	TGTGCCAGCAGCGTAGACGGCAGCCTCAATCAGCCCCAGCATTTT
20	TRBV6-1	.	.	TRBJ1-6	CASSPSLPWGSALVVPPLHF	TGTGCCAGCAGTCCTTCACTACCTTGGGGGTCTGCTTTGGTGGTTCCACCCCTCCACTTT
18	TRBV6-5	.	.	TRBJ2-3	CASSSTGGTAGRTDTQYF	TGTGCCAGCAGTTCTACCGGGGGCACGGCGGGGAGGACAGATACGCAGTATTTT
11	TRBV6-2/TRBV6-3	.	few	TRBJ2-7	CASSSGVEQYF	TGTGCCAGCAGTTCTGGGGTCGAGCAGTACTTC
14	TRBV3-1	.	.	TRBJ1-2	CASSQDAWNYDYTF	TGTGCCAGCAGCCAAGACGCGTGGAACTATGACTACACCTTC
14	TRBV12-3/TRBV12-4	.	.	TRBJ1-5	CASSLVAGNQPQHF	TGTGCCAGCAGTTTAGTTGCGGGTAATCAGCCCCAGCATTTT